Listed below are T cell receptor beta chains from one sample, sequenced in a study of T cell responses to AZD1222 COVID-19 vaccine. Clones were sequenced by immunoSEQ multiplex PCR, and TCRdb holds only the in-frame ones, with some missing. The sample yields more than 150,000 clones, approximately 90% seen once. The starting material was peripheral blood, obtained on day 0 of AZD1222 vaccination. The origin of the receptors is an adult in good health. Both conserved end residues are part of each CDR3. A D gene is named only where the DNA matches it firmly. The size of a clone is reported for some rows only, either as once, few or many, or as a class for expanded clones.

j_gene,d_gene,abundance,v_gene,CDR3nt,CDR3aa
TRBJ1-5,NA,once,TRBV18,TGTGCCAGCGCCCCGGAGGGGGGAAGGAGTAATCAGCCCCAGCATTTT,CASAPEGGRSNQPQHF
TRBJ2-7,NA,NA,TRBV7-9,TGTGCCAGCAGCTTAGGCGGGATCCCCTACGAGCAGTACTTC,CASSLGGIPYEQYF
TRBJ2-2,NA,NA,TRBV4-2,TGTGCCAGCAGCCAAGATGCAGGGGACACCGGGGAGCTGTTTTTT,CASSQDAGDTGELFF
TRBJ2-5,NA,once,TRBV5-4,TGTGCCAGCAGCTTGGACCTTCCTAGGGGGCAAGAGACCCAGTACTTC,CASSLDLPRGQETQYF
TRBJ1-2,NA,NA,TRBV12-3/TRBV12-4,TGTGCCAGCAGACTCGGGACGTCAAGGGGCTACACCTTC,CASRLGTSRGYTF
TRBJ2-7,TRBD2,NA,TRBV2,TGTGCCAGCACCAGATCCGCTAGCGGGAGCATCCACGAGCAGTACTTC,CASTRSASGSIHEQYF
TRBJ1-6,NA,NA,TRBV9,TGTGCCAGCAGCGTAGCAGGGGTGGATTCACCCCTCCACTTT,CASSVAGVDSPLHF
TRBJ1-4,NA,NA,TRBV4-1,TGCGCCAGCAGCCAAGAAGCAGGGCGGACAGCTAATGAAAAACTGTTTTTT,CASSQEAGRTANEKLFF
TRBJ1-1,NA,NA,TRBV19,TGTGCCAGCAAATGGGGGGGGACGGCTTTCTTT,CASKWGGTAFF
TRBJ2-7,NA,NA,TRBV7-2,TGTGCCAGCAGCGCGGGACTCTCAAGCTCCTACGAGCAGTACTTC,CASSAGLSSSYEQYF
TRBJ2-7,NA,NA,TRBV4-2,TGTGCCAGCAGCCAATCGGCCCTTCCAGATAGCTCCTACGAGCAGTACTTC,CASSQSALPDSSYEQYF
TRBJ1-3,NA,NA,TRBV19,TGTGCCAGTAGTAAACAGGACCTCTCTGGAAACACCATATATTTT,CASSKQDLSGNTIYF
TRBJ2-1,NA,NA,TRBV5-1,TGCGCCAGCAGCTTTGACGACAACAGGCAGTTCTTC,CASSFDDNRQFF
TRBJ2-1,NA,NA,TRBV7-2,TGTGCCAGCAGCGTGGGAACCTACAATGAGCAGTTCTTC,CASSVGTYNEQFF
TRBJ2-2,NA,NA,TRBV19,TGTGCCAGTAGCTTCAGGGTGGGGGCCACCGGGGAGCTGTTTTTT,CASSFRVGATGELFF
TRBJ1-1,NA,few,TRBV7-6,TGTGCCAGCAGCCAGGGCTTCGGAAAAGGGGACACTGAAGCTTTCTTT,CASSQGFGKGDTEAFF
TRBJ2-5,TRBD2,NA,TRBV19,TGTGCCAGTAGTATCTACGCGGGAGGCCGGTACCAAGAGACCCAGTACTTC,CASSIYAGGRYQETQYF
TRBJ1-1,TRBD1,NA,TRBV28,TGTGCCAGCAGAATAGGGGGCGGTATCACTGAAGCTTTCTTT,CASRIGGGITEAFF
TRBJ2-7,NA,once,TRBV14,TGTGCCAGCAGCCAAGAGGGGGACCTCTACGAGCAGTACTTC,CASSQEGDLYEQYF
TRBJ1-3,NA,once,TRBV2,TGTGCCAGCAGTGGGCAGAGCTCTGGAAACACCATATATTTT,CASSGQSSGNTIYF
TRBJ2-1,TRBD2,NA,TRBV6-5,TGTGCCAGCAGTTTCCTAGCGGGAGGGGACGACAATGAGCAGTTCTTC,CASSFLAGGDDNEQFF
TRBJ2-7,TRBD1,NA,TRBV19,TGTGCCAGTAGTCTAACCGGGACAGGGGACTACGAGCAGTACTTC,CASSLTGTGDYEQYF
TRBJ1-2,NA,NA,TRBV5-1,TGCGCCAGCAGCTGGGGAACAGGAGCTAACTATGGCTACACCTTC,CASSWGTGANYGYTF
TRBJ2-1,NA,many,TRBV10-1,TGCGCCAGCAGTGAAGGACTGACTAATGAGCAGTTCTTC,CASSEGLTNEQFF
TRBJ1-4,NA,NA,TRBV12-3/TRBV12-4,TGTGCCAGCAGTTTCTTAACTAATGAAAAACTGTTTTTT,CASSFLTNEKLFF
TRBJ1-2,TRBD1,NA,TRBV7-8,TGTGCCAGCAGCTTAGCCATGACAGGGGGACGTAACTATGGCTACACCTTC,CASSLAMTGGRNYGYTF
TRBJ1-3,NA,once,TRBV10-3,TGTGCCATCATGGTCGGTCCCTCGGCATATTTT,CAIMVGPSAYF
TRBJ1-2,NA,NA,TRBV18,TGTGCCAGCTCACCAACGGTTGTCAGCCCGATAAACTATGGCTACACCTTC,CASSPTVVSPINYGYTF
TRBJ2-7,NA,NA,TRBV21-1,TGTGCCAGGGGGGGCCCCACCTACGAGCAGTACTTC,CARGGPTYEQYF
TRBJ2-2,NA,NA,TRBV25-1,TGTGCCAGCAGTGAATATCAGGGGAACACCGGGGAGCTGTTTTTT,CASSEYQGNTGELFF
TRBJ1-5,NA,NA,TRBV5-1,TGCGCCAGCAGCACTCGAGGGGATCTAGGTCAGCCCCAGCATTTT,CASSTRGDLGQPQHF
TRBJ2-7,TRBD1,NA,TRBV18,TGTGCCAGCTCACCACCTTGGCAGGGGGCTATTGGTGAGCAGTACTTC,CASSPPWQGAIGEQYF
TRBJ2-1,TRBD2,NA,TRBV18,TGTGCCAGCTCACCACCGGGACTAGCGGGAGGGGGTGATGAGCAGTTCTTC,CASSPPGLAGGGDEQFF
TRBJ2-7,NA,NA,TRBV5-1,TGCGCCAGCAGCTCGCAGACCGGATTGTACGAGCAGTACTTC,CASSSQTGLYEQYF
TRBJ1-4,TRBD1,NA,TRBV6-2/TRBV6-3,TGTGCCAGCAGCAACAGGGGGCCTGAAAAACTGTTTTTT,CASSNRGPEKLFF
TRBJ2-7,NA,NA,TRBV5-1,TGCGCCAGCAGCTTAGGATCTAAGTACGAGCAGTACTTC,CASSLGSKYEQYF
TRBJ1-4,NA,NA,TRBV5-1,TGCGCCAGCAGCTGGGACCGGCCGGGTACGGGTGAAAAACTGTTTTTT,CASSWDRPGTGEKLFF
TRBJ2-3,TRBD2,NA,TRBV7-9,TGTGCCAGCAGCTTCCGGCGACTAGCGGGATCAGATACGCAGTATTTT,CASSFRRLAGSDTQYF
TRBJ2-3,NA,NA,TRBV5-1,TGCGCCAGTAAACAGTCAGATACGCAGTATTTT,CASKQSDTQYF
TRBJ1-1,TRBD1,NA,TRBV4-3,TGCGCCAGCAGTCGGGCAGGGGGCGGGAGGGCTGAAGCTTTCTTT,CASSRAGGGRAEAFF
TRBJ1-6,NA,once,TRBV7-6,TGTGCCAGCAGCTTGGACAGCTCCTATAATTCACCCCTCCACTTT,CASSLDSSYNSPLHF
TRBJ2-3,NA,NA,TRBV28,TGTGCCATTCTCACATACTCCGGTGGCACAGATACGCAGTATTTT,CAILTYSGGTDTQYF
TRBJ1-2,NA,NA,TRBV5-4,TGTGCCAGCAGCTTGGAAGGGCTGAGCTATGGCTACACCTTC,CASSLEGLSYGYTF
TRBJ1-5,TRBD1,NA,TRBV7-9,TGTGCCAGCAGCTTTGGCCCCCCGGGACAGGGGCAGCCCCAGCATTTT,CASSFGPPGQGQPQHF
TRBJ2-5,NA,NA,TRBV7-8,TGTGCCAGCAGCTTAGATCAGGGAAGGGTGTGGCAAGAGACCCAGTACTTC,CASSLDQGRVWQETQYF
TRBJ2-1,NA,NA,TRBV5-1,TGCGCCAGCAGCTTGGAGCCGTACAATGAGCAGTTCTTC,CASSLEPYNEQFF
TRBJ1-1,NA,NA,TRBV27,TGTGCCAGCAGTCTGTCACAGGGTAAAACTGAAGCTTTCTTT,CASSLSQGKTEAFF
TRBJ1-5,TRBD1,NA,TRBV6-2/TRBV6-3,TGTGCCAGCAGTTACCCCACCGGGACAGGGGACAGCAATCAGCCCCAGCATTTT,CASSYPTGTGDSNQPQHF
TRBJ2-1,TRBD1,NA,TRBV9,TGTGCCAGCAGCGTAGAGGGACAGCTCTACAATGAGCAGTTCTTC,CASSVEGQLYNEQFF
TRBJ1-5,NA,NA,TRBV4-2,TGTGCCAGCAGCCAACCACAGGGAGTAGGGAACAATCAGCCCCAGCATTTT,CASSQPQGVGNNQPQHF
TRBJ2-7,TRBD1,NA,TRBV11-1,TGTGCCAGCAGCTTAGCAGGGACAGCCCCCTACGAGCAGTACTTC,CASSLAGTAPYEQYF
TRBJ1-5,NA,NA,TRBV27,TGTGCCAGCAGTTCCTCCCTGCCCGGCAATCAGCCCCAGCATTTT,CASSSSLPGNQPQHF
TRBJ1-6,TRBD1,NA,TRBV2,TGTGCCAGCAGTGAATTCGGGACAGGGGGCTCGAATTCACCCCTCCACTTT,CASSEFGTGGSNSPLHF
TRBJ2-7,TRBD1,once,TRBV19,TGTGCCAGTAGCGCCGTGACAGGGGACTTGGGCTCCTACGAGCAGTACTTC,CASSAVTGDLGSYEQYF
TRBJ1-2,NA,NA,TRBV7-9,TGTGCCAGCACCTCGCCTTCTGGCTACACCTTC,CASTSPSGYTF
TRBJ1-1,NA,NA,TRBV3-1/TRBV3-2,TGTGCCAGCAGCCCCCCGGTGTCCAGGGGACACACTGAAGCTTTCTTT,CASSPPVSRGHTEAFF
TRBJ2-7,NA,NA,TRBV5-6,TGTGCCAGCAGCTTGGGTATACTGAGTCGGGATTACGAGCAGTACTTC,CASSLGILSRDYEQYF
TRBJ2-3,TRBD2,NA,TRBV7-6,TGTGCCAGCAGCCAAACCCCTAGCGGGGTCACAGATACGCAGTATTTT,CASSQTPSGVTDTQYF
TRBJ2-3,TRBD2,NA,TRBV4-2,TGTGCCAGCAGCCAAGTCCGACACTCTAGCGGGGGTTACTCCCCTAGCACAGATACGCAGTATTTT,CASSQVRHSSGGYSPSTDTQYF